This T cell receptor (beta chain) was recovered during a study of cytomegalovirus exposure and HLA in healthy donors. About the study: Later, an analysis reported that the 95 to 150 validation repertoires had used the same platform as the approximately 720 first-cohort repertoires. Study-level findings and limits: In the 120 validation repertoires, more than 85% of cluster scores exceeded 0, per a later analysis. Reports showed the classifier diagnosing cytomegalovirus status with high specificity and sensitivity. There were fewer than 200 TCR beta chains listed as cytomegalovirus-associated.

Data came from immunoSEQ multiplex PCR; TCRdb stores just in-frame clones and leaves some out. The data contain roughly 330,000 clones, around 90% of them seen just once; the ten biggest clones take up more than 0.9%. This clone has only a few counts. Its antigen is still unknown. Germline V gene sequence: CDR1 LGHNA, CDR2 YNFKEQ. The CDR3 is made up of 16 amino acids. V was clipped by 0 bases and J by 2 bases; unmatched bases: 7. V usage is TRBV4-2 and J usage is TRBJ2-7, with TRBD1 matching over 7 bases. The material sequenced was PBMCs. The clonotype comes from a woman aged 25 to 39 in good health and CMV-seropositive. The CDR3 here is CASSQEPGTEAYEQYF. The DNA of the CDR3 is TGTGCCAGCAGCCAAGAGCCCGGGACAGAAGCCTACGAGCAGTACTTC.